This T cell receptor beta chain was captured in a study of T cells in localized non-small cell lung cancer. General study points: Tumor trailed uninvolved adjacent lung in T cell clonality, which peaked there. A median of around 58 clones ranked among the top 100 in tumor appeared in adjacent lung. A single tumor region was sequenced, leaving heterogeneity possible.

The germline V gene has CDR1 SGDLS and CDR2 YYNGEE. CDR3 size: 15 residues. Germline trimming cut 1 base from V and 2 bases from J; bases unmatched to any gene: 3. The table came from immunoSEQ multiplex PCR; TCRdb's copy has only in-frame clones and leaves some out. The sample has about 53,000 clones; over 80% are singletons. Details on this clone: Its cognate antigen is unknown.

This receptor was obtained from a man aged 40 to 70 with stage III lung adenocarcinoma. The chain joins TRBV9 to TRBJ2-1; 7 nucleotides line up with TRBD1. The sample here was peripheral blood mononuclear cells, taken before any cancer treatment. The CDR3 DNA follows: TGTGCCAGCAGCGTATTCCAGGGGGCCTACAATGAGCAGTTCTTC. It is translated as CASSVFQGAYNEQFF.